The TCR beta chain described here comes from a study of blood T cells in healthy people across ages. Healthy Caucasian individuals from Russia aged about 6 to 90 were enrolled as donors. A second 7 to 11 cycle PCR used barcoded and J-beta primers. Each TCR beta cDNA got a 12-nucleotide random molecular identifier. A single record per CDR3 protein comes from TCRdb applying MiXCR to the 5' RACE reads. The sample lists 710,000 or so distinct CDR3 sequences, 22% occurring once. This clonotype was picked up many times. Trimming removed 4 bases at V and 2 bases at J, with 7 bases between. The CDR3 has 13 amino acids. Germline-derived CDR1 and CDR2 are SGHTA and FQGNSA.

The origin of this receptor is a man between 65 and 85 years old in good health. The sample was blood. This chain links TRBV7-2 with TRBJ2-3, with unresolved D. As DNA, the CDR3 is TGTGCCAGCAGCTGGGGTCCCACAGATACGCAGTATTTT. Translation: CASSWGPTDTQYF.